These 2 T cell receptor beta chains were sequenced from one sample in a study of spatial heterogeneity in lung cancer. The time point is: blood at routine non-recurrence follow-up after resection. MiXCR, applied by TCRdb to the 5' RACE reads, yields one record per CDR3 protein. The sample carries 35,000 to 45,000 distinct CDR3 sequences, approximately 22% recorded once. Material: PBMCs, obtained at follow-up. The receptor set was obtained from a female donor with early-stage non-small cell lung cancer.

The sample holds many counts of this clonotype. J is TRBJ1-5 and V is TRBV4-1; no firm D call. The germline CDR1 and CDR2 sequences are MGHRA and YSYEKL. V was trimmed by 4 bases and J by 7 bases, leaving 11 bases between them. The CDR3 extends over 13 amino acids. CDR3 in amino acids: CASSPPAQQPQHF. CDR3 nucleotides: TGCGCCAGCAGCCCTCCGGCCCAACAGCCCCAGCATTTT.

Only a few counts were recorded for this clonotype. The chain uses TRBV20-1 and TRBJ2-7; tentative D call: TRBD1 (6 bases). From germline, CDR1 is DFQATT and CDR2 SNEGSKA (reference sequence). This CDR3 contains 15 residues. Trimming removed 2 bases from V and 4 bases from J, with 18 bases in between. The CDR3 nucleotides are TGCAGTGCTAGACCTACCGGGACACCTTATTACGAGCAGTACTTC. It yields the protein CSARPTGTPYYEQYF.